One and the same sample provided the 29 T cell receptor beta chains below, sequenced in a study of blood T cell repertoires in COVID-19. TCRdb's copy holds only in-frame clones and misses some; the assay was immunoSEQ multiplex PCR. The sample has some 270,000 clones, approximately 90% seen once; the top ten hold 2.5% to 3%. Input material: PBMCs or T cells enriched from blood (not recorded which). These receptors were obtained from a man aged 40-49 years who had been exposed to COVID-19.

CDR3 sequence reads: CASTDRDNQPQHF. CDR3 coding DNA: TGTGCCAGCACGGACAGGGACAATCAGCCCCAGCATTTT. The gene calls are TRBV6-5 and TRBJ1-5; 8 positions match TRBD1. Unmatched junction bases numbered 2, after V lost 7 bases and J lost 3 bases. The CDR3 is made up of 13 amino acids. CDR1 is MNHEY and CDR2 is SVGAGI in the germline V gene.

This chain uses TRBV11-2 with TRBJ1-1; no reliable D call. Between the trimmed V and J ends, which lost 3 bases and 1 base, there was a span of 6 bases. The CDR3 runs to 13 residues. CDR1 and CDR2 (germline): SGHAT, FQNNGV. In DNA, the CDR3 is TGTGCCAGCAGCTTTTCCCAGAACACTGAAGCTTTCTTT. Its translation: CASSFSQNTEAFF.

The CDR3 DNA reads TGTGCCAGCAGTAGGTCTAGCGGACAGATCGACGACGAGCAGTACTTC. Its protein is CASSRSSGQIDDEQYF. The chain carries TRBV27 and TRBJ2-7; a weak D match, TRBD2 (7 bases). CDR1 and CDR2 (germline): MNHEY, SMNVEV (reference sequence). Trimming removed 5 bases from V and 5 bases from J, with 22 bases in between. The CDR3 is made up of 16 amino acids.

The count of this clone is one. V usage is TRBV11-2 and J usage is TRBJ2-7; TRBD2 agrees at 8 bases. The CDR3 extends over 15 amino acids. Germline V gives CDR1 SGHAT, CDR2 FQNNGV. The junction had 5 bases not matched to a gene; V was cut back by 1 base and J by 3 bases. In DNA, the CDR3 is TGTGCCAGCAGCTTAGGACGCGGGGGGATCTACGAGCAGTACTTC. Its protein is CASSLGRGGIYEQYF.

The rearrangement links TRBV6-2 or TRBV6-3 to TRBJ2-3, with 8 bases identical to TRBD2. CDR3 length: 15 amino acids. Per germline, CDR1 MNHEY and CDR2 SVGEGT. After removal of 5 bases from V and 4 bases from J, the junction contained 8 bases not matched to a gene. CDR3 bases: TGTGCCAGCAGTACAATCCGGACTAGCTCAGATACGCAGTATTTT. Its translation: CASSTIRTSSDTQYF.

The chain has TRBV7-8 and TRBJ1-2; TRBD1 matches 7 bases. The CDR3 has 15 amino acids. Germline V gene sequence: CDR1 SGHVS, CDR2 FQNEAQ. The V gene end was trimmed by 1 base and the J gene end by 5 bases; junction bases not matched to a gene: 7. CDR3 residues: CASSLGSGQDYGYTF. The CDR3 region has the DNA TGTGCCAGCAGCTTAGGTAGTGGACAGGATTATGGCTACACCTTC.

This chain connects TRBV24-1 to TRBJ2-1; 10 nucleotides match TRBD1. The J segment lost 9 bases and the V segment lost 6 bases, leaving 10 bases of the junction unmatched. The germline V gene has CDR1 KGHDR and CDR2 SFDVKD. The CDR3 is 15 amino acids. As DNA, the CDR3 is TGTGCCACCAGTACCTCTAAGACAGGGGGCAGTGAGCAGTTCTTC. Translation: CATSTSKTGGSEQFF.

The rearrangement joins TRBV5-1 to TRBJ2-7; TRBD2 aligns across 15 bases. Germline V CDR1 and CDR2: SGHRS, YFSETQ. V lost 4 bases, J lost 6 bases, and 2 bases stayed unmatched. The CDR3 is made up of 14 amino acids. This CDR3 reads CASSPGLAGGEQYF. CDR3 coding DNA: TGCGCCAGCAGCCCGGGACTAGCGGGAGGCGAGCAGTACTTC.

The V call is TRBV27, the J call TRBJ1-1, with 11 bases matching TRBD1. The J segment lost 5 bases and the V segment lost 6 bases, leaving 11 bases of the junction unmatched. Looked up from germline, CDR1 is MNHEY and CDR2 is SMNVEV (reference sequence). CDR3 length: 16 residues. CDR3 in DNA: TGTGCCAGCAGAATTGGACAGGGGGCAAAAGGTACTGAAGCTTTCTTT. The encoded protein is CASRIGQGAKGTEAFF.

The chain joins TRBV5-4 to TRBJ2-3; possibly TRBD2 for D (5 bases). Deletions cut 0 bases from V and 4 bases from J, with 9 bases between. This CDR3 contains 14 residues. Per the germline V gene, CDR1 is SGHNT and CDR2 is YYREEE (reference sequence). The CDR3 is CASSLVGVPDTQYF. CDR3 nucleotides: TGTGCCAGCAGCTTGGTCGGGGTCCCAGATACGCAGTATTTT. Variable domain in full (rest from reference TRBV5-4 and TRBJ2-3): ETGVTQSPTHLIKTRGQQVTLRCSSQSGHNTVSWYQQALGQGPQFIFQYYREEENGRGNFPPRFSGLQFPNYSSELNVNALELDDSALYLCASSLVGVPDTQYFGPGTRLTVL.

In nucleotides, the CDR3 is TGTGCCAGCAGCTCAAATAAGCGGGAGGGCCTGTTAAATGAGCAGTTCTTC. Its translation: CASSSNKREGLLNEQFF. The J gene is TRBJ2-1, the V gene TRBV7-9, with 10 bases aligning to TRBD2. This CDR3 is 17 amino acids long. Germline V CDR1 and CDR2: SEHNR, FQNEAQ (reference sequence). V lost 4 bases and J lost 7; bases outside the gene matches: 13.

V usage is TRBV6-6 and J usage is TRBJ1-1, with no clear D. Trimming cost V 0 bases and J 6 bases, with 5 bases left between them. The CDR3 totals 12 residues. The germline CDR1 and CDR2 sequences are MNHNY and SVGAGI (reference sequence). Here the CDR3 DNA reads TGTGCCAGCAGTTACTCTCGGGCTGAAGCTTTCTTT. Amino acid sequence: CASSYSRAEAFF.

V gene TRBV7-6 combines with J gene TRBJ1-6, with D possibly matching TRBD1 (6 bases). V was pared by 2 bases and J by 11 bases, with 16 bases between. This CDR3 spans 15 amino acids. Germline values: CDR1 SGHVS, CDR2 FNYEAQ. The CDR3 loop is CASSLSMEGGTPLHF. CDR3 nucleotide sequence: TGTGCCAGCAGCTTATCAATGGAGGGGGGGACACCCCTCCACTTT.

The V call is TRBV7-3, the J call TRBJ2-5; D is perhaps TRBD2 (5 bases). Germline CDR1 reads SGHTA; CDR2 reads FQGTGA. The CDR3 covers 14 residues. Trimming removed 2 bases at V and 5 bases at J, with 12 bases between. CDR3 sequence (DNA): TGTGCCAGCAGCTTAGGCCCGGGGATCGAGACCCAGTACTTC. This translates into CASSLGPGIETQYF.

This chain joins TRBV5-4 and TRBJ1-3, with D maybe TRBD1 (6 bases). Germline assignment: CDR1 SGHNT and CDR2 YYREEE (reference sequence). Trimming removed 0 bases at V and 2 bases at J, with 9 bases between. The CDR3 sequence is 15 residues long. This chain's CDR3 is CASSLVGGTGNTIYF. DNA for the CDR3: TGTGCCAGCAGCTTGGTTGGGGGCACTGGAAACACCATATATTTT.

The chain employs TRBV5-4 and TRBJ2-6, with 7 bases lining up with TRBD1. Germline CDR1 SGHNT, CDR2 YYREEE (reference sequence). The CDR3 sequence is 16 residues long. J gave up 2 bases and V 5 bases, and 7 bases lay outside the gene matches. DNA of the CDR3: TGTGCCAGCAGAAAAGACAGGGTGGCTGGGGCCAACGTCCTGACTTTC. Amino acid sequence: CASRKDRVAGANVLTF.

CDR3 loop: CASSPHEGVYEQYF. The CDR3 nucleotides read TGTGCCAGCAGCCCCCACGAAGGGGTTTACGAGCAGTACTTC. J is TRBJ2-7 and V is TRBV7-9; a weak D match, TRBD1 (5 bases). The CDR3 length is 14 residues. V lost 5 bases, J lost 4 bases, and 15 bases lay in between. Germline loops: CDR1 SEHNR, CDR2 FQNEAQ (reference sequence).

The chain employs TRBV12-3 or TRBV12-4 and TRBJ1-1; D not certain. The CDR3 spans 13 residues. V was cut by 7 bases and J by 1 base, with 10 bases left in between. CDR3 in amino acids: CASTIQANTEAFF. CDR3 DNA: TGTGCCAGCACCATTCAGGCGAACACTGAAGCTTTCTTT.

The genes are TRBV28 and TRBJ1-2, with 12 bases fitting TRBD1. The V gene end was trimmed by 4 bases and the J gene end by 8 bases; junction bases not matched to a gene: 11. The germline V gene encodes CDR1 MDHEN and CDR2 SYDVKM. The CDR3 spans 16 residues. The CDR3 bases are TGTGCCAGCAGTTCCCGTACCCCGGGACAGGGGGCGGGCTACACCTTC. Residues: CASSSRTPGQGAGYTF.

The chain recombines TRBV27 with TRBJ2-3; a weak D match, TRBD1 (6 bases). The CDR3 sequence is 15 residues long. Germline V CDR1 and CDR2: MNHEY, SMNVEV (reference sequence). V was shortened by 2 bases and J by 3 bases, with 12 bases between the two germline ends. DNA for the CDR3: TGTGCCAGCAGTTTACATTCGGACAGTACAGATACGCAGTATTTT. Protein product: CASSLHSDSTDTQYF.

V usage is TRBV9 and J usage is TRBJ2-2, with a possible D match to TRBD2 (6 bases). Trimming shortened V by 0 bases and J by 5 bases, and 8 bases separated the two germline ends. This CDR3 has 14 residues. Germline values: CDR1 SGDLS, CDR2 YYNGEE. CDR3 coding DNA: TGTGCCAGCAGCGTAGGCGGGGAGACCGGGGAGCTGTTTTTT. It specifies CASSVGGETGELFF.

The J gene is TRBJ2-2, the V gene TRBV16, with a possible D match to TRBD2 (5 bases). Trimming cost V 1 base and J 8 bases, with 8 bases left between them. Germline V gives CDR1 KGHSY, CDR2 FQNENV. The CDR3 spans 13 residues. This CDR3 is CASSQYGDGELFF. In DNA, the CDR3 is TGTGCCAGCAGCCAATACGGGGATGGGGAGCTGTTTTTT.

This clone appeared a few times. The chain recombines TRBV27 with TRBJ2-7; tentative D call: TRBD2 (6 bases). In germline, CDR1 is MNHEY, CDR2 SMNVEV (reference sequence). The CDR3 totals 13 residues. Trimming removed 7 bases at V and 6 bases at J, with 16 bases between. The DNA for the CDR3 is TGTGCCAGCATGCGGGGCTTGCTGGGCGAGCAGTACTTC. Residues: CASMRGLLGEQYF.

The chain joins TRBV27 to TRBJ2-7, with 12 bases aligning to TRBD2. With V trimmed by 4 bases and J by 1 base, 5 bases remained unmatched. The CDR3 totals 16 residues. Germline lookup yields CDR1 MNHEY and CDR2 SMNVEV (reference sequence). The CDR3 bases are TGTGCCAGCAGTTCCCTAGCGGGAGGGTATTCCTACGAGCAGTACTTC. Protein product: CASSSLAGGYSYEQYF.

The chain is built from TRBV30 and TRBJ2-4; 7 bases agree with TRBD1. The V and J ends lost 8 bases and 5 bases, in that order; junction bases with no gene match: 12. The germline gives CDR1 GTSNPN, CDR2 SVGIG (reference sequence). The CDR3 has 14 amino acids. The CDR3 loop reads CALTKQGIQNIQYF. As DNA, the CDR3 is TGTGCCCTTACAAAACAGGGGATCCAAAACATTCAGTACTTC. The variable domain in full, completed from reference TRBV30 and TRBJ2-4, reads SQTIHQWPATLVQPVGSPLSLECTVEGTSNPNLYWYRQAAGRGLQLLFYSVGIGQISSEVPQNLSASRPQDRQFILSSKKLLLSDSGFYLCALTKQGIQNIQYFGAGTRLSVL.

The sample holds a few counts of this clone. This chain uses TRBV12-3 or TRBV12-4 with TRBJ1-2, with 8 bases fitting TRBD1. There are 12 residues in the CDR3. V gave up 6 bases and J gave up 9 bases; unmatched junction bases: 6. CDR3: CASSGTGQRYTF. The CDR3 DNA follows: TGTGCCAGCAGCGGGACAGGCCAACGCTACACCTTC.

V is TRBV4-3 and J is TRBJ1-1; D is possibly TRBD1 (5 bases). Per the germline V gene, CDR1 is LGHNA and CDR2 is YSLEER. The CDR3 totals 14 residues. V dropped 5 bases and J dropped 0 bases, with 10 bases sitting between them. Here the CDR3 reads CASSKGYMNTEAFF. CDR3 nucleotides: TGCGCCAGCAGCAAGGGGTACATGAACACTGAAGCTTTCTTT.

The rearrangement links TRBV25-1 to TRBJ1-4; a possible D gene is TRBD1 (6 bases). The germline V and J ends were trimmed by 2 bases and 7 bases, with 14 bases remaining between them. CDR1 and CDR2 from the germline V gene are MGHDK and SYGVNS. The CDR3 length is 15 residues. The chain's CDR3 is CASSENEQGREKLFF. The CDR3 nucleotides are TGTGCCAGCAGTGAAAACGAACAGGGTCGTGAAAAACTGTTTTTT. Together with reference TRBV25-1 and TRBJ1-4, the CDR3 gives the full variable domain: EADIYQTPRYLVIGTGKKITLECSQTMGHDKMYWYQQDPGMELHLIHYSYGVNSTEKGDLSSESTVSRIRTEHFPLTLESARPSHTSQYLCASSENEQGREKLFFGSGTQLSVL.

V is TRBV4-2 and J is TRBJ1-2, with 9 bases lining up with TRBD1. Germline-derived CDR1 and CDR2 are LGHNA and YNFKEQ. V gave up 4 bases and J gave up 6 bases; unmatched junction bases: 9. The CDR3 loop spans 15 amino acids. In nucleotides, the CDR3 is TGTGCCAGCAGCCGCCAGACGGGACAGGGTAATGGCTACACCTTC. This codes for CASSRQTGQGNGYTF.